The 9 T cell receptor beta chains presented below share a single source sample, sequenced in a study of blood T cells in healthy people across ages. Combining a sample-barcoded 5' primer with a J-beta primer mix, a second PCR ran for roughly 7 to 11 cycles. Each CDR3 protein is one row after TCRdb ran MiXCR on the 5' RACE reads. The sample yields around 500,000 distinct CDR3 sequences, 27% seen once. These data are also associated with another study on T cells of mothers and their children.

The sample was blood. These receptors were collected from a boy aged 2 to 10 in good health.

The gene calls are TRBV11-2 and TRBJ2-5, with unresolved D. Trimming stripped 0 bases from V and 5 bases from J, with 13 bases between. The CDR3 length is 15 residues. Looked up from germline, CDR1 is SGHAT and CDR2 is FQNNGV. The CDR3 reads CASSLDPILRETQYF. The CDR3 DNA follows: TGTGCCAGCAGCTTAGATCCGATCCTACGGGAGACCCAGTACTTC.

The J gene is TRBJ1-2, the V gene TRBV12-5; tentative D call: TRBD1 (6 bases). With 5 bases removed from V and 2 bases from J, the gap between germline ends came to 21 bases. Germline CDR1 LGHNT, CDR2 FRNRAP. The CDR3 covers 17 residues. This CDR3 is CASGPKGGRQPNYGYTF. The CDR3 DNA is TGTGCTAGTGGTCCGAAGGGGGGGCGGCAACCGAACTATGGCTACACCTTC.

The rearrangement links TRBV20-1 to TRBJ2-3, with D tentatively TRBD1 (6 bases). The CDR3 totals 16 residues. Deletions cut 2 bases from V and 5 bases from J, with 20 bases between. Germline CDR1 reads DFQATT; CDR2 reads SNEGSKA (reference sequence). CDR3 sequence reads: CSARSSGAGVEDTQYF. Written as DNA, the CDR3 is TGCAGTGCTAGATCCTCCGGGGCAGGGGTGGAAGATACGCAGTATTTT.

In the case of this clonotype: Germline and junction disagree at one end, which may indicate a read error. The chain combines TRBV6-5 with TRBJ2-1, with 7 bases identical to TRBD2. This CDR3 is 12 amino acids long. Germline V lookup: CDR1 MNHEY, CDR2 SVGAGI. CDR3 sequence: CASSPGGPELFF. The DNA of the CDR3 is TGTGCCAGCAGCCCGGGAGGCCCGGAGCTGTTCTTC.

This chain uses TRBV4-3 with TRBJ2-4, with a possible D match to TRBD1 (6 bases). The germline V gene has CDR1 LGHNA and CDR2 YSLEER. Trimming cost V 1 base and J 7 bases, with 20 bases left between them. This CDR3 has 17 residues. The CDR3 DNA reads TGCGCCAGCAGCCAAGGCCACAGGGTCCCTCCGCGCAACATTCAGTACTTC. Protein sequence: CASSQGHRVPPRNIQYF.

There are a few counts of this clonotype. The gene calls are TRBV21-1 and TRBJ2-1; the table gives TRBD2 as D, unverified against the DNA. TRBV21-1 is flagged as a pseudogene. The CDR3 consists of 18 residues. The CDR3 sequence is CASSKVRGPPAVNNEQFF. The CDR3 nucleotides are TGTGCCAGCAGCAAAGTTCGTGGGCCCCCGGCAGTTAACAATGAGCAGTTCTTC.

This clonotype was detected only a few times. The chain is built from TRBV6-2 or TRBV6-3 and TRBJ2-1; no clear D. Germline V gives CDR1 MNHEY, CDR2 SVGEGT. Between the trimmed V and J ends, which lost 3 bases and 1 base, there was a span of 10 bases. This CDR3 comprises 15 residues. CDR3 nucleotides: TGTGCCAGCAGTTATACGGCGTTTTCCTACAATGAGCAGTTCTTC. Protein product: CASSYTAFSYNEQFF.

This clonotype has more than one count but fewer than ten. This chain links TRBV7-6 with TRBJ2-5; D may correspond to TRBD1 or TRBD2 (6 bases each). The DNA end is a closer match to TRBJ2-1, so the J assignment may be wrong. The CDR3 length is 16 residues. Per the germline V gene, CDR1 is SGHVS and CDR2 is FNYEAQ. This CDR3 reads CASSTSSGGGFEEQFF. DNA of the CDR3: TGTGCCAGCAGCACGAGTAGCGGAGGGGGGTTTGAGGAGCAGTTCTTC.

In its sample, this clonotype was seen a few times. The CDR3 nucleotides are TGCGCCAGCAGGGTGGGCCTTGATGGCTACACCTTC. Translated: CASRVGLDGYTF. The chain carries TRBV5-1 and TRBJ1-2; D unclear. The CDR3 is 12 residues long. The germline V gene has CDR1 SGHRS and CDR2 YFSETQ. V shed 5 bases and J shed 6 bases, with 11 bases lying between them. The variable domain in full, with the rest retrieved from reference TRBV5-1 and TRBJ1-2, is KAGVTQTPRYLIKTRGQQVTLSCSPISGHRSVSWYQQTPGQGLQFLFEYFSETQRNKGNFPGRFSGRQFSNSRSEMNVSTLELGDSALYLCASRVGLDGYTFGSGTRLTVV.